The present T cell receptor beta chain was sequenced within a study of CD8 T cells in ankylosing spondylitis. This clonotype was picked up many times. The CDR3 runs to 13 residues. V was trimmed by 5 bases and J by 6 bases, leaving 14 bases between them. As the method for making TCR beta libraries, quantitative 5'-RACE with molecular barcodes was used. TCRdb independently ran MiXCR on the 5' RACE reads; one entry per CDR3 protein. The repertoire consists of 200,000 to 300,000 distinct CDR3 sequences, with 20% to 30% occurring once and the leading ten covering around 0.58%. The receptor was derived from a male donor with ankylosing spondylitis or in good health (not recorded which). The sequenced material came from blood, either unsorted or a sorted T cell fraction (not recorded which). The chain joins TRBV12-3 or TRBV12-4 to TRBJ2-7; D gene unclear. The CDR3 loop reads CASSPRTPSEQYF. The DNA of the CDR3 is TGTGCCAGCAGTCCGCGGACGCCCTCCGAGCAGTACTTC.